Described below is a single TCR beta chain sequence and its context. Its antigen is still unknown. The data belong to a study of response to subunit inactivated influenza vaccine. Study findings and constraints: The authors proposed limited new T cell recruitment per seasonal influenza vaccination.

Looked up from germline, CDR1 is SGHAT and CDR2 is FQNNGV. V shed 1 base, J shed 2 bases, and the junction held 5 bases outside the gene matches. The CDR3 spans 17 residues. From the RT-PCR reads, TCRdb called clonotypes with MiXCR, one entry per CDR3 protein. The sample shows about 700,000 distinct CDR3 sequences, 13% to 15% of them seen only once. The chain links TRBV11-2 to TRBJ2-3; the match to TRBD2 covers 11 bases. The TCR originated in a man in his fifties or sixties who received an inactivated influenza vaccine. This specimen consisted of PBMCs from blood, obtained approximately 15 days before vaccination. CDR3 amino acids: CASSLVQTSGTTDTQYF. The DNA for the CDR3 is TGTGCCAGCAGCTTAGTTCAGACTAGCGGGACCACAGATACGCAGTATTTT.